One and the same sample provided the 5 T cell receptor beta chains below, sequenced in a study of blood T cell repertoires in COVID-19. TCRdb's copy holds only in-frame clones and misses some; the assay was immunoSEQ multiplex PCR. The sample records fewer than 450,000 clones, about nine tenths being singletons. The sample consisted of PBMCs or T cells enriched from blood (not recorded which). Receptors were obtained from a man between 18 and 29 years old who had recovered from COVID-19.

The chain uses TRBV12-5 and TRBJ1-2; D not certain. This CDR3 has 14 amino acids. Germline V gives CDR1 LGHNT, CDR2 FRNRAP. Trimming left V 0 bases short and J 2 bases short, with 7 bases between. In DNA form, the CDR3 reads TGTGCTAGTGGTTTGGTTGGAGGGAACTATGGCTACACCTTC. Its translation: CASGLVGGNYGYTF. Supplemented by reference TRBV12-5 and TRBJ1-2, the full variable domain reads DARVTQTPRHKVTEMGQEVTMRCQPILGHNTVFWYRQTMMQGLELLAYFRNRAPLDDSGMPKDRFSAEMPDATLATLKIQPSEPRDSAVYFCASGLVGGNYGYTFGSGTRLTVV.

The genes are TRBV6-5 and TRBJ1-2, with 7 positions matching TRBD1. This CDR3 is 15 amino acids long. In germline, CDR1 is MNHEY, CDR2 SVGAGI. Trimming took 8 bases from V and 0 from J; bases not matched to a gene: 9. CDR3 region: CASSTGATANYGYTF. The CDR3 coding sequence is TGTGCCAGCTCTACAGGGGCTACAGCTAACTATGGCTACACCTTC.

This clone has just a few counts. The rearrangement uses TRBV2 and TRBJ2-3, with 11 positions matching TRBD2. The ends lost 8 bases at V and 0 bases at J; junction bases unmatched: 4. This CDR3 comprises 15 residues. The germline gives CDR1 SNHLY, CDR2 FYNNEI. The CDR3 bases are TGTGCCAGCGGGACTAGCGGAGCGAGCACAGATACGCAGTATTTT. This gives the protein CASGTSGASTDTQYF.

This clone was seen only a few times. V is TRBV7-9 and J is TRBJ2-4; TRBD1 agrees at 7 bases. Per the germline V gene, CDR1 is SEHNR and CDR2 is FQNEAQ (reference sequence). J gave up 8 bases and V 4 bases, and 8 bases lay outside the gene matches. This CDR3 has 14 amino acids. Here the CDR3 reads CASSYGQEMDIQYF. The CDR3 DNA is TGTGCCAGCAGCTATGGACAGGAGATGGACATTCAGTACTTC.

This clone was seen only once. The CDR3 protein is CASSVAGDWVTEAFF. Here the CDR3 DNA reads TGTGCCAGCAGCGTCGCAGGGGATTGGGTAACTGAAGCTTTCTTT. V gene TRBV9 combines with J gene TRBJ1-1; TRBD1 is a possible D gene (6 bases). Trimming removed 2 bases from V and 5 bases from J, with 16 bases in between. Germline CDR1 reads SGDLS; CDR2 reads YYNGEE. The CDR3 extends over 15 amino acids. The whole variable domain, remainder taken from reference TRBV9 and TRBJ1-1, is DSGVTQTPKHLITATGQRVTLRCSPRSGDLSVYWYQQSLDQGLQFLIQYYNGEERAKGNILERFSAQQFPDLHSELNLSSLELGDSALYFCASSVAGDWVTEAFFGQGTRLTVV.